Here is one T cell receptor (beta chain) with its context. Total RNA amounting to around 450 ng was the source from which TCR beta cDNA was made with a constant-region primer. Three rounds of nested multiplex PCR with slightly modified ARM-PCR produced TCR beta libraries. Rounds one and two of PCR, each of 9 to 11 cycles, were primed with TRBV1-TRBV30 forward primers and a C-beta reverse primer. TCRdb re-derived calls from the multiplex PCR reads in MiXCR, one entry per CDR3 protein. The sample records under 90,000 distinct CDR3 sequences, 55% to 85% being singletons. The study co-extracted DNA and RNA from about 21-30 mg of unsorted bulk tissue. This sample is part of a study of tumor-infiltrating lymphocytes in primary liver carcinoma. The wider study: Enrolled patients were male and female, aged 30 to 69 years.

Trimming at V came to 4 bases and at J to 2 bases, leaving 3 bases not matched to a gene. The CDR3 contains 14 residues. Per the germline V gene, CDR1 is KGHDR and CDR2 is SFDVKD. The sample comprised liver tumor tissue from sampling region 1. Subset defined: tumor region T1, superior pole. The sequence came from a man in his forties with primary liver carcinoma and hepatitis B virus infection. This chain links TRBV24-1 with TRBJ2-7; 8 nucleotides align to TRBD1. CDR3 loop: CATSDPGQAYEQYF. The CDR3 region has the DNA TGTGCCACCAGTGACCCGGGACAGGCCTACGAGCAGTACTTC.